These 10 T cell receptor beta chains originate from one sample sequenced in a study of T-cell reconstitution after alpha-beta-depleted transplantation in children. It was with unique molecular identifiers that the TCRbeta library was prepared. MiXCR, applied by TCRdb to the PCR reads, yields one record per CDR3 protein. The table shows about 590,000 distinct CDR3 sequences, with 10% to 15% occurring only once. The sequences come from PBMCs, mostly from graft donor cells, collected 360 days after TCRalphabeta/CD19-depleted stem cell transplant. These receptors were taken from a male patient aged 10 to 17 who had a stem cell transplant for acute myeloid leukemia, so the T cells may come from the graft donor.

The chain couples TRBV5-6 to TRBJ2-6, with 7 bases identical to TRBD1. The trim removed 0 bases at V and 4 bases at J, leaving 4 bases unmatched. In germline, CDR1 is SGHDT, CDR2 YYEEEE. The CDR3 spans 16 residues. Here the CDR3 reads CASSLGRGSGANVLTF. DNA for the CDR3: TGTGCCAGCAGCTTGGGCAGGGGGTCGGGGGCCAACGTCCTGACTTTC. Filled out from reference TRBV5-6 and TRBJ2-6, the complete variable domain reads DAGVTQSPTHLIKTRGQQVTLRCSPKSGHDTVSWYQQALGQGPQFIFQYYEEEERQRGNFPDRFSGHQFPNYSSELNVNALLLGDSALYLCASSLGRGSGANVLTFGAGSRLTVL.

The V call is TRBV4-3, the J call TRBJ2-5, with TRBD2 as a possible D gene (5 bases). Trimming pared 2 bases from V and 7 bases from J, leaving 17 bases between. Per the germline V gene, CDR1 is LGHNA and CDR2 is YSLEER. This CDR3 has 15 residues. CDR3 protein: CASSQIARSPGTQYF. DNA for the CDR3: TGCGCCAGCAGCCAAATAGCGAGGAGTCCGGGGACCCAGTACTTC.

The chain uses TRBV20-1 and TRBJ2-5; 7 bases match TRBD2. With V trimmed by 6 bases and J by 5 bases, 9 bases remained unmatched. CDR3 length: 13 amino acids. Germline assignment: CDR1 DFQATT and CDR2 SNEGSKA (reference sequence). As DNA, the CDR3 is TGCAGTGCCGGCGACGTGGGAGGGGAGACCCAGTACTTC. This sequence encodes CSAGDVGGETQYF.

This clonotype has a handful of counts. The gene calls are TRBV30 and TRBJ2-3; D is perhaps TRBD1 or TRBD2 (5 bases each). The CDR3 is 13 residues long. V shed 4 bases and J shed 4 bases, with 12 bases lying between them. Germline CDR1 is GTSNPN and CDR2 is SVGIG (reference sequence). The CDR3 DNA reads TGTGCCTGGACAAGGGGCGGGCCAGATACGCAGTATTTT. Protein sequence: CAWTRGGPDTQYF.

The rearrangement links TRBV7-9 to TRBJ2-7; D unresolved. Trimming stripped 1 base from V and 2 bases from J, with 9 bases between. The germline V gene encodes CDR1 SEHNR and CDR2 FQNEAQ (reference sequence). The CDR3 has 14 residues. CDR3 amino acids: CASSLVGLAYEQYF. DNA of the CDR3: TGTGCCAGCAGCTTAGTAGGCCTAGCCTACGAGCAGTACTTC.

The rearrangement uses TRBV6-4 and TRBJ2-5; D call uncertain. V was trimmed by 3 bases and J by 5 bases, leaving 10 bases between them. Germline V gene sequence: CDR1 MRHNA, CDR2 SNTAGT. The CDR3 is made up of 13 amino acids. This CDR3 reads CASSEQPKETQYF. The CDR3 nucleotides read TGTGCCAGCAGTGAACAGCCAAAGGAGACCCAGTACTTC.

This chain links TRBV9 with TRBJ2-2; 7 bases fit TRBD1. Germline-derived CDR1 and CDR2 are SGDLS and YYNGEE. The CDR3 sequence is 15 residues long. V gave up 6 bases and J gave up 2 bases; unmatched junction bases: 7. CDR3 sequence (DNA): TGTGCCAGCACCTACCGGGACAGCAACACCGGGGAGCTGTTTTTT. Residues: CASTYRDSNTGELFF.

In this sample, this clonotype turned up many times. This chain connects TRBV4-3 to TRBJ2-1; the match to TRBD2 covers 13 bases. V lost 4 bases and J lost 7; bases outside the gene matches: 13. The CDR3 spans 18 residues. Germline lookup yields CDR1 LGHNA and CDR2 YSLEER. CDR3 region: CASSPNLPLAGGRNEQFF. CDR3 bases: TGCGCCAGCAGCCCCAATCTGCCACTAGCGGGAGGGCGTAATGAGCAGTTCTTC.

This clonotype was counted between two and nine times. The chain carries TRBV24-1 and TRBJ2-3; 7 nucleotides align to TRBD2. The CDR3 loop spans 16 amino acids. Germline loops: CDR1 KGHDR, CDR2 SFDVKD. The V gene end was trimmed by 3 bases and the J gene end by 3 bases; junction bases not matched to a gene: 8. The CDR3 reads CATSDPRGGITDTQYF. Here the CDR3 DNA reads TGTGCCACCAGTGATCCCCGGGGAGGGATTACAGATACGCAGTATTTT.

This clonotype was recorded a few times. The V gene is TRBV27, the J gene TRBJ2-7; TRBD2 aligns across 8 bases. The CDR3 runs to 16 residues. Germline CDR1 is MNHEY and CDR2 is SMNVEV (reference sequence). After removal of 5 bases from V and 5 bases from J, the junction contained 14 bases not matched to a gene. CDR3 residues: CASSPILAGNGHEQYF. In DNA form, the CDR3 reads TGTGCCAGCAGTCCTATCTTAGCGGGAAACGGGCACGAGCAGTACTTC.